The entry that follows covers one T cell receptor (beta chain) sequence. The source of the sample is a study of OX40 agonist ivuxolimab in advanced cancers. Turning to the study itself: The patients received ivuxolimab by intravenous route every 2 weeks at 0.01 to 10 mg/kg.

The germline V gene has CDR1 MDHEN and CDR2 SYDVKM. Trimming cost V 7 bases and J 2 bases; bases outside gene matches: 8. The CDR3 has 16 residues. Data came from immunoSEQ multiplex PCR; TCRdb stores just in-frame clones and leaves some out. The sample carries fewer than 90,000 clones, roughly nine tenths recorded once. The TCR sequence derives from an adult with an advanced solid tumor such as melanoma, head and neck, liver or kidney cancer. The J gene is TRBJ1-2, the V gene TRBV28, with 12 bases identical to TRBD1. This sample comprised CD4+ or CD8+ T cells sorted from blood, obtained in a trial of the OX40 agonist ivuxolimab. Written as DNA, the CDR3 is TGTGCCAGCATCGGGACAGGGGGCCTCTTAAACTATGGCTACACCTTC. Translation: CASIGTGGLLNYGYTF.